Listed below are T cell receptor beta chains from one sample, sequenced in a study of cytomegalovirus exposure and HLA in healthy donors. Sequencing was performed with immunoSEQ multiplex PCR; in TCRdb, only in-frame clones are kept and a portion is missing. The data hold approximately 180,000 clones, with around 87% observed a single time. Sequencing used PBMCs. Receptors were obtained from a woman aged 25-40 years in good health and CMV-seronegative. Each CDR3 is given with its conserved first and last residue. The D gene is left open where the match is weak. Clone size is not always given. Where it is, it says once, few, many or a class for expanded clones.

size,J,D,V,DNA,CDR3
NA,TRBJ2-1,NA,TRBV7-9,TGTGCCAGCAGCTTACCACCCCCGTACGGTGAGCAGTTCTTC,CASSLPPPYGEQFF
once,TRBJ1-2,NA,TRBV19,TGTGCCAGTAGTAGCGGGATGGTCGATGGCTACACCTTC,CASSSGMVDGYTF
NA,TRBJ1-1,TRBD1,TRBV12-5,TGTGCTAGTGGTTCGGACAGGGAAAGAACTGAAGCTTTCTTT,CASGSDRERTEAFF
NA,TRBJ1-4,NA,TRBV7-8,TGTGCCAGCAGCGGCAATAATGAAAAACTGTTTTTT,CASSGNNEKLFF
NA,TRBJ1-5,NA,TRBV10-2,TGCGCCAGCAGTGAGTCGGAGGGTGATCAGCCCCAGCATTTT,CASSESEGDQPQHF
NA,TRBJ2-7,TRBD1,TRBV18,TGTGCCAGCTCACCCACGGGACAGGGAGGCGAGCAGTACTTC,CASSPTGQGGEQYF
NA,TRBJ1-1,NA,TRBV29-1,TGCAGCGTATTCCTAAGGGGTGTGAACACTGAAGCTTTCTTT,CSVFLRGVNTEAFF
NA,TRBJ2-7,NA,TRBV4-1,TGCGCCAGCAGCCAAGTTCTGAGGGTAAGGAGGTACGAGCAGTACTTC,CASSQVLRVRRYEQYF
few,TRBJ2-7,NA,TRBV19,TGTGCCAGCTCAGGAGACAGTTCCTACGAGCAGTACTTC,CASSGDSSYEQYF
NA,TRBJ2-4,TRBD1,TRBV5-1,TGCGCCAGCAGCTCGACAGGGATGGGGGCCAAAAACATTCAGTACTTC,CASSSTGMGAKNIQYF
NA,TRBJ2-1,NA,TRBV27,TGTGCCAGCAGTCCCGGGTTTGAGAATGAGCAGTTCTTC,CASSPGFENEQFF
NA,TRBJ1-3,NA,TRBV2,TGTGCCAGCAGTGAAGAGACAGCCTCTGGAAACACCATATATTTT,CASSEETASGNTIYF
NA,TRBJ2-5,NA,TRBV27,TGTGCCAGCAGTTTATTCGGGGGAACGGGAGAGACCCAGTACTTC,CASSLFGGTGETQYF
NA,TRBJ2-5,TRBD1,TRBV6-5,TGTGCCAGCAGTAAACAGGGGGTCCAAGAGACCCAGTACTTC,CASSKQGVQETQYF
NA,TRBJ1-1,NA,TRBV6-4,TGTGCCAGCAGTCCAGGCCCGAACACTGAAGCTTTCTTT,CASSPGPNTEAFF
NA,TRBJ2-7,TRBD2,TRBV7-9,TGTGCCAGCAGCCTTTCCCCGGGGCGGGGGAATACTTCCTACGAGCAGTACTTC,CASSLSPGRGNTSYEQYF
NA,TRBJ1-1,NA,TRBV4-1,TGCGCCAGCAGCCAAGATGGGGCCGGCGCGACTGAAGCTTTCTTT,CASSQDGAGATEAFF
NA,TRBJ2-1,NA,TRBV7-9,TGTGCCAGCAGTAACAGGGATAGCTCCTACAATGAGCAGTTCTTC,CASSNRDSSYNEQFF
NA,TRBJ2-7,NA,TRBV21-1,TGTGCCCGCCTGGGGCAGGTGAGCTCCTACGAGCAGTACTTC,CARLGQVSSYEQYF
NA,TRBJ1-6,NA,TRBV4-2,TGTGCCAGCAGCCCGACGGCGACCGCCGGACTCCCCTCCTATAATTCACCCCTCCACTTT,CASSPTATAGLPSYNSPLHF
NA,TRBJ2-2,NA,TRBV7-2,TGTGCCAGCTTGGCGGGCACCGGGGAGCTGTTTTTT,CASLAGTGELFF
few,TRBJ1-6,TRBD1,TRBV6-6,TGTGCCAGCAGTAAACAGGGGGCGGAGTCACCCCTCCACTTT,CASSKQGAESPLHF
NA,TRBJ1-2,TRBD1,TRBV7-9,TGTGCCAGCAGCTTTGCAGGGGGTTACTATGGCTACACCTTC,CASSFAGGYYGYTF
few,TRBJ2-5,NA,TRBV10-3,TGTGCCATCAGTGTGTTTACGGCCCAGTACTTC,CAISVFTAQYF
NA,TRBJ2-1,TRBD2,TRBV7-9,TGTGCCAGCAGCTTAGATTTGCTAGCGGGGGGCACCTACAATGAGCAGTTCTTC,CASSLDLLAGGTYNEQFF
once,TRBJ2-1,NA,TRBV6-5,TGTGCCAGCAGCAACCACTCTACTAATGAGCAGTTCTTC,CASSNHSTNEQFF
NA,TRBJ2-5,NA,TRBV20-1,TGCAAACTAGGTTTCCAAGAGACCCAGTACTTC,CKLGFQETQYF
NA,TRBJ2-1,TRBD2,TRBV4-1,TGCGCCAGCAGCCATTTAGCGGGGGCGCTGGGGAGTCTCAATGAGCAGTTCTTC,CASSHLAGALGSLNEQFF
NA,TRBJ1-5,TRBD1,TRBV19,TGTGCCAGTAGTGACAGGGAGTTGGCTTTTGGAGAGCCCCAGCATTTT,CASSDRELAFGEPQHF
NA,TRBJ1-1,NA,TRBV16,TGTGCCAGTGAGTCTGGGAGGGGGAACACTGAAGCTTTCTTT,CASESGRGNTEAFF
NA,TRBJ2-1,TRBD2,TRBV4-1,TGCGCCAGCAGCCTCGTTCTAGCGGGGGGCGGGAATGAGCAGTTCTTC,CASSLVLAGGGNEQFF
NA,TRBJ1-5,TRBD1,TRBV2,TGTGCCAGCAGTGTAGACGGACAGGGGAGAATAATTCAGCCCCAGCATTTT,CASSVDGQGRIIQPQHF
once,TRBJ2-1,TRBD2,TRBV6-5,TGTGCCAGCAGTTTTACTAGCGTCACATACAATGAGCAGTTCTTC,CASSFTSVTYNEQFF
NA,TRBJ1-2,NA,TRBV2,TGTGCCAGCAGGGATGCCCAGGGTCTCTATGGCTACACCTTC,CASRDAQGLYGYTF
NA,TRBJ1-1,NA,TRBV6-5,TGTGCCAGCAGTTACTCGGGGCCATATGGCACTGAAGCTTTCTTT,CASSYSGPYGTEAFF
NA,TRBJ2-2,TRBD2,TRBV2,TGTGCCAGCACCCTCCGGGGGGGACAGAACACCGGGGAGCTGTTTTTT,CASTLRGGQNTGELFF
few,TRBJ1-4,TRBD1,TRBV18,TGTGCCAGCTCAGAGAGGACAGGGGCTAATGAAAAACTGTTTTTT,CASSERTGANEKLFF
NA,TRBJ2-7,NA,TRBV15,TGTGCCACCAGCAGAGATAAGGGGCCCTACGAGCAGTACTTC,CATSRDKGPYEQYF
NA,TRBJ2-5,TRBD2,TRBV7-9,TGTGCCAGCAGCACAAGCGGGGGAGAGACCCAGTACTTC,CASSTSGGETQYF
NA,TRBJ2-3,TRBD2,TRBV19,TGTGCCAGTAGTATTTGGGCTAGCGGGGATGATACGCAGTATTTT,CASSIWASGDDTQYF
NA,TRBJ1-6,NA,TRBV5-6,TGTGCCAGCAGCTTTGGCTCAAGCTCCTATAATTCACCCCTCCACTTT,CASSFGSSSYNSPLHF
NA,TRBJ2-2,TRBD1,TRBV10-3,TGTGCCACGGCGACAGGGCAAAACACCGGGGAGCTGTTTTTT,CATATGQNTGELFF
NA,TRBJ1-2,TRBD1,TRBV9,TGTGCCAGCAGCGTGACAGGGTTCAGGGACTATGGCTACACCTTC,CASSVTGFRDYGYTF
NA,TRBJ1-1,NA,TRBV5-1,TGCGCCAGCGTTGACAGGCTGAACACTGAAGCTTTCTTT,CASVDRLNTEAFF
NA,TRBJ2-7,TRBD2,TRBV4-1,TGCGCCAGCAGCCAAACGGGGGGGCTGAACGAGCAGTACTTC,CASSQTGGLNEQYF
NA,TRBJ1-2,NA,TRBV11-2,TGTGCCAGCAGCGCCACGCCAGGACTCTATGGCTACACCTTC,CASSATPGLYGYTF
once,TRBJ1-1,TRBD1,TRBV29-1,TGCAGCTATCGACAGGGGGCTTCGGAGACTGAAGCTTTCTTT,CSYRQGASETEAFF
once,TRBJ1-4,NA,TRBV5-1,TGCGCCAGCAGCTCGATCGGGGGGCCTGCAACTAATGAAAAACTGTTTTTT,CASSSIGGPATNEKLFF
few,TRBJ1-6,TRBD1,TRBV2,TGTGCCAGCAGTGAAGTTTCAGGGGGCGCATCTTCACCCCTCCACTTT,CASSEVSGGASSPLHF
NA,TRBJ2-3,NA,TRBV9,TGTGCCAGCGGAATGGTGGAGGGTACGCAGTATTTT,CASGMVEGTQYF
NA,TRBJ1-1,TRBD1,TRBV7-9,TGTGCCAGCAGCCTTATAACAGGGGGCCTTGAAGCTTTCTTT,CASSLITGGLEAFF
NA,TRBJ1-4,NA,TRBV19,TGTGCCAGTAGACAGGGATTTGCAACTAATGAAAAACTGTTTTTT,CASRQGFATNEKLFF
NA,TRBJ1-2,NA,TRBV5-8,TGTGCCAGCAGCTTGTCTACAGGGTGGAACTATGGCTACACCTTC,CASSLSTGWNYGYTF